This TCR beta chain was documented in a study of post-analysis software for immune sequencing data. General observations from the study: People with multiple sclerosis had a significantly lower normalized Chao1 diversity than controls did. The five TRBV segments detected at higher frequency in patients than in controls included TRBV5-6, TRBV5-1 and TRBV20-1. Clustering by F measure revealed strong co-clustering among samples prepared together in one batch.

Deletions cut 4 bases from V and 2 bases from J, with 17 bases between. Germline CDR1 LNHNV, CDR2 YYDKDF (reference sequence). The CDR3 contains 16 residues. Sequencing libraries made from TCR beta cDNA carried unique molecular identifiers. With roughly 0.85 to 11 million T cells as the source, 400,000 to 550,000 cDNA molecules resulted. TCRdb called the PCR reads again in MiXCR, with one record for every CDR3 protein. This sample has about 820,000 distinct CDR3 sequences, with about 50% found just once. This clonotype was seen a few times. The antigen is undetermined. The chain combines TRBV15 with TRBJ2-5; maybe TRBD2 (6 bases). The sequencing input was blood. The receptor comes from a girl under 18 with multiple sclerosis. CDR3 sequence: CATSTSPSGRQETQYF. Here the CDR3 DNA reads TGTGCCACCAGCACATCTCCCAGCGGGCGGCAAGAGACCCAGTACTTC.